The present T cell receptor beta chain was sequenced within a study of CD8 T cells in ankylosing spondylitis. Overall study findings and caveats: There were earlier reports of some motif variants in reactive arthritis synovial fluid and blood.

For this clonotype: Its specificity is not known.

The authors made TCR beta libraries by quantitative 5'-RACE with molecular barcodes. TCRdb analysed the 5' RACE reads with MiXCR anew, one entry per CDR3 protein. The sample includes tens of thousands of distinct CDR3 sequences, around 30% of them seen just once. The CDR3 is 18 amino acids. Germline CDR1 is SGHAT and CDR2 is FQNNGV. With 5 bases clipped from V and 4 bases from J, the junction kept 16 bases outside the gene matches. The gene calls are TRBV11-2 and TRBJ1-5; 8 nucleotides align to TRBD1. This TCR was sampled from a male donor with ankylosing spondylitis or in good health (not recorded which). Sequencing used blood, either unsorted or a sorted T cell fraction (not recorded which). This CDR3 is CASSRPLDRAFRNQPQHF. CDR3 bases: TGTGCCAGCAGCCGACCATTGGACAGGGCATTTCGGAATCAGCCCCAGCATTTT.